What follows are 26 T cell receptor beta chains derived from one specimen sequenced in a study of EBV T-cell therapy then PD-1 blockade in nasopharyngeal carcinoma. Which antigens these TCRs recognize remains unknown. Noted treatment: AdE1-LMPpoly-expanded autologous EBV-specific T-cell therapy followed by anti-PD-1 nivolumab. Profiled with immunoSEQ multiplex PCR; TCRdb holds only in-frame clones, not every one. The data contain about 24,000 clones, about 87% of them singletons. Sequenced here: CD8+ T cells from blood, sampled at approximately day 60 from a patient whose treatment included autologous EBV-specific T cells and nivolumab. The source is a man aged 35 to 55 with nasopharyngeal carcinoma.

The genes are TRBV4-1 and TRBJ1-2; TRBD1 is a possible D gene (5 bases). Trimming pared 1 base from V and 4 bases from J, leaving 13 bases between. The CDR3 totals 15 residues. Germline lookup yields CDR1 MGHRA and CDR2 YSYEKL. CDR3 DNA: TGCGCCAGCAGCCAAGGGGGACTCCGGGGCTATGGCTACACCTTC. Translating gives CASSQGGLRGYGYTF.

The rearrangement links TRBV27 to TRBJ1-4; D is ambiguous. V was clipped by 3 bases and J by 7 bases, with 12 bases between them. Germline CDR1 and CDR2: MNHEY and SMNVEV (reference sequence). The CDR3 has 14 amino acids. In nucleotides, the CDR3 is TGTGCCAGCAGTTTCCGGAGGGTTAGTGAAAAACTGTTTTTT. It yields the protein CASSFRRVSEKLFF.

The chain has TRBV25-1 and TRBJ2-7; the match to TRBD1 covers 7 bases. CDR3 length equals 13 residues. Germline-derived CDR1 and CDR2 are MGHDK and SYGVNS. With 3 bases clipped from V and 4 bases from J, the junction kept 3 bases outside the gene matches. The DNA for the CDR3 is TGTGCCAGCAGTGAGGGACAGATATACGAGCAGTACTTC. This codes for CASSEGQIYEQYF.

This clone was picked up many times. The chain is built from TRBV19 and TRBJ2-1; the match to TRBD2 covers 9 bases. The CDR3 length is 15 residues. In germline, CDR1 is LNHDA, CDR2 SQIVND (reference sequence). J gave up 8 bases and V 1 base, and 6 bases lay outside the gene matches. The CDR3: CASSIGPSGIYEQFF. The CDR3 nucleotides read TGTGCCAGTAGTATAGGGCCTAGCGGGATCTATGAGCAGTTCTTC.

V usage is TRBV27 and J usage is TRBJ1-2; maybe TRBD1 (5 bases). The germline CDR1 and CDR2 sequences are MNHEY and SMNVEV (reference sequence). V lost 0 bases, J lost 4 bases, and 18 bases lay in between. CDR3 length: 17 residues. The CDR3 nucleotides are TGTGCCAGCAGTTTATCTGGGGACGCCCACGGGTTCTATGGCTACACCTTC. Protein product: CASSLSGDAHGFYGYTF.

V gene TRBV10-3 combines with J gene TRBJ1-1; maybe TRBD1 (5 bases). V lost 3 bases and J 8 bases, leaving 19 bases between the germline ends. The CDR3 is made up of 15 amino acids. CDR1 ENHRY and CDR2 SYGVKD come from the germline V gene. CDR3 region: CAISDRGRTYLEAFF. The CDR3 nucleotides are TGTGCCATCAGTGATAGGGGCAGGACCTATTTGGAAGCTTTCTTT.

The chain joins TRBV7-7 to TRBJ1-5; a weak D match, TRBD1 (5 bases). V gave up 1 base and J gave up 3 bases, with 16 bases separating them. Germline values: CDR1 SSHAT, CDR2 FNYEAQ (reference sequence). The CDR3 is 17 amino acids. The CDR3 reads CASSLEGPGTLNQPQHF. CDR3 DNA: TGTGCCAGCAGCTTAGAGGGACCGGGGACCCTCAATCAGCCCCAGCATTTT.

By its share, this clone is large. V is TRBV5-6 and J is TRBJ2-1; maybe TRBD2 (7 bases). V lost 0 bases, J lost 7 bases, and 14 bases lay in between. The germline V gene encodes CDR1 SGHDT and CDR2 YYEEEE. The CDR3 runs to 15 residues. The CDR3 loop reads CASSLGGGPGNEQFF. The CDR3 DNA follows: TGTGCCAGCAGCTTGGGCGGGGGCCCGGGAAATGAGCAGTTCTTC.

The rearrangement links TRBV25-1 to TRBJ1-6; D not resolved. V dropped 3 bases and J dropped 5 bases, with 8 bases sitting between them. The CDR3 covers 14 residues. Germline loops: CDR1 MGHDK, CDR2 SYGVNS. Here the CDR3 DNA reads TGTGCCAGCAGTGACCGGGCCGATAATTCACCCCTCCACTTT. This codes for CASSDRADNSPLHF.

This clone has just a few counts. V is TRBV2 and J is TRBJ1-2; TRBD1 might be the D (6 bases). The germline V and J ends were trimmed by 9 bases and 5 bases, with 10 bases remaining between them. The germline V gene has CDR1 SNHLY and CDR2 FYNNEI. This CDR3 contains 11 residues. CDR3 residues: CASRTVYGYTF. DNA for the CDR3: TGTGCCAGTAGGACAGTGTATGGCTACACCTTC. The whole variable domain, remainder taken from reference TRBV2 and TRBJ1-2, is EPEVTQTPSHQVTQMGQEVILRCVPISNHLYFYWYRQILGQKVEFLVSFYNNEISEKSEIFDDQFSVERPDGSNFTLKIRSTKLEDSAMYFCASRTVYGYTFGSGTRLTVV.

This clone was recorded a few times. V usage is TRBV7-6 and J usage is TRBJ1-5; 10 nucleotides match TRBD1. V was clipped by 4 bases and J by 6 bases; unmatched bases: 3. The germline V gene has CDR1 SGHVS and CDR2 FNYEAQ. The CDR3 loop spans 14 amino acids. CDR3 amino acids: CASSSGQGFQPQHF. The CDR3 nucleotides are TGTGCCAGCAGCTCGGGACAGGGGTTTCAGCCCCAGCATTTT.

The V call is TRBV7-9, the J call TRBJ1-4; D unresolved. The ends were cut back, 5 bases at V and 4 bases at J, with 8 bases in the middle. This CDR3 region has 13 residues. Germline CDR1 is SEHNR and CDR2 is FQNEAQ (reference sequence). Here the CDR3 reads CASSKDNNEKLFF. The CDR3 DNA sequence: TGTGCCAGCAGCAAAGACAATAATGAAAAACTGTTTTTT.

V and J are TRBV12-2 and TRBJ1-4; the table names TRBD1, a call not compared with the DNA. TRBV12-2 is reported as a pseudogene. This CDR3 comprises 20 residues. The CDR3 DNA reads TGTGCAAGTCGCTTTGCGAGACAGGGCGACGCTCCCATAACTAATGAAAAACTGTTTTTT. Protein sequence: CASRFARQGDAPITNEKLFF.

The chain has TRBV7-9 and TRBJ1-2; tentative D call: TRBD1 (5 bases). Trimming took off 8 bases at V and 2 bases at J, with 21 bases between the two ends. The germline V gene has CDR1 SEHNR and CDR2 FQNEAQ (reference sequence). The CDR3 has 16 residues. The DNA for the CDR3 is TGTGCCAGCCAGGGTCCGTGGATTGGAGGGAACTATGGCTACACCTTC. Translating it yields CASQGPWIGGNYGYTF.

The chain has TRBV5-1 and TRBJ1-1, with unresolved D. Trimming pared 4 bases from V and 6 bases from J, leaving 19 bases between. The CDR3 length is 15 residues. Germline loops: CDR1 SGHRS, CDR2 YFSETQ. The CDR3 DNA follows: TGCGCCAGCAGCCCAGCCTTTCGGGCGAGTGCTGAAGCTTTCTTT. Its translation is CASSPAFRASAEAFF.

The V and J genes are TRBV5-4 and TRBJ1-3, with D hard to call. V was pared by 0 bases and J by 0 bases, with 7 bases between. There are 15 residues in the CDR3. CDR1 SGHNT and CDR2 YYREEE come from the germline V gene (reference sequence). The CDR3 nucleotides read TGTGCCAGCAGCTTGGGGCAGCTCTCTGGAAACACCATATATTTT. Its protein product is CASSLGQLSGNTIYF.

By share, this clone counts as medium-sized (0.01 to 0.1%). V and J are TRBV28 and TRBJ2-2; 10 positions match TRBD1. Germline CDR1 and CDR2: MDHEN and SYDVKM. With 7 bases clipped from V and 6 bases from J, the junction kept 8 bases outside the gene matches. CDR3 length equals 15 residues. The CDR3 sequence is CASTSGTGDAGELFF. The CDR3 nucleotides are TGTGCCAGCACCTCCGGGACAGGGGACGCCGGGGAGCTGTTTTTT.

The sample holds one count of this clone. This chain joins TRBV6-2 or TRBV6-3 and TRBJ2-3; 9 positions match TRBD2. Unmatched junction bases numbered 1, after V lost 5 bases and J lost 4 bases. The CDR3 length is 13 residues. Germline values: CDR1 MNHEY, CDR2 SVGEGT. The CDR3 spells CASSRTSADTQYF. In nucleotides, the CDR3 is TGTGCCAGCAGTCGGACTAGCGCAGATACGCAGTATTTT.

The genes are TRBV4-3 and TRBJ2-2; 7 nucleotides line up with TRBD1. Trimming at V came to 1 base and at J to 5 bases, leaving 13 bases not matched to a gene. Germline V gives CDR1 LGHNA, CDR2 YSLEER. This CDR3 is built from 18 residues. The CDR3 nucleotides are TGCGCCAGCAGCCAAGTGGTATTATTAGGGGGCGCAACCGGGGAGCTGTTTTTT. Encoded protein: CASSQVVLLGGATGELFF.

The chain has TRBV2 and TRBJ2-5; the D gene is possibly TRBD2 (5 bases). This CDR3 region has 13 residues. The V gene's germline CDR1 is SNHLY and CDR2 FYNNEI. Trimming shortened V by 7 bases and J by 3 bases, and 12 bases separated the two germline ends. The CDR3 DNA reads as TGTGCCAGCATCTCGACGGAGGAAGAGACCCAGTACTTC. Amino acids: CASISTEEETQYF.

As to this clone: One end of the junction varies from germline; a read error may be responsible. V is TRBV3-1 (or the pseudogene TRBV3-2) and J is TRBJ1-2; D is unresolved. Germline V gives CDR1 LGHDT, CDR2 YNNKEL (reference sequence). The CDR3 loop spans 15 amino acids. CDR3 protein: CAGSQDVGTVYGYTF. CDR3 nucleotides: TGTGCCGGCAGCCAAGATGTAGGCACCGTCTATGGCTACACCTTC.

The chain is built from TRBV7-6 and TRBJ1-1, with D maybe TRBD1 (5 bases). The V end lost 8 bases, the J end lost 5 bases, and 12 bases lay between the germline ends. Germline V CDR1 and CDR2: SGHVS, FNYEAQ. The CDR3 contains 12 residues. CDR3 nucleotide sequence: TGTGCCAGCCGGGGCCCCCGTACTGAAGCTTTCTTT. The encoded protein is CASRGPRTEAFF.

This clone occurred a few times. The chain combines TRBV9 with TRBJ1-1; D might be TRBD1 (6 bases). CDR1 is SGDLS and CDR2 is YYNGEE in the germline V gene. This CDR3 has 15 amino acids. Trimming stripped 0 bases from V and 1 base from J, with 10 bases between. This chain's CDR3 is CASSVVGTRNTEAFF. The CDR3 DNA reads TGTGCCAGCAGCGTAGTAGGGACAAGGAACACTGAAGCTTTCTTT.

This chain links TRBV6-4 with TRBJ2-2; 10 nucleotides align to TRBD1. CDR3 size: 17 residues. J gave up 3 bases and V 8 bases, and 12 bases lay outside the gene matches. Germline loops: CDR1 MRHNA, CDR2 SNTAGT. CDR3 sequence reads: CASGPVAGTGDTGELFF. The CDR3 nucleotides read TGTGCCAGCGGCCCTGTTGCCGGGACAGGGGACACCGGGGAGCTGTTTTTT.

The chain has TRBV19 and TRBJ1-4; D is ambiguous. Trimming removed 6 bases from V and 8 bases from J, with 19 bases in between. Germline loops: CDR1 LNHDA, CDR2 SQIVND (reference sequence). This CDR3 spans 15 amino acids. CDR3 bases: TGTGCCAGTAGCGATCCGTTAACGTCCAAGGAAAAACTGTTTTTT. This codes for CASSDPLTSKEKLFF.

This clone has just one count. The V call is TRBV7-2, the J call TRBJ1-6, with D possibly TRBD1 on 6 matching bases. CDR1 SGHTA and CDR2 FQGNSA come from the germline V gene. The V end was cut by 0 bases, the J end by 3 bases, with 15 bases between. The CDR3 is 18 amino acids. CDR3 DNA sequence: TGTGCCAGCAGCTTAGCTTCAGGGGTGGGTCACTATAATTCACCCCTCCACTTT. This codes for CASSLASGVGHYNSPLHF. Using reference TRBV7-2 and TRBJ1-6 for the parts outside the CDR3, the full variable domain is GAGVSQSPSNKVTEKGKDVELRCDPISGHTALYWYRQSLGQGLEFLIYFQGNSAPDKSGLPSDRFSAERTGGSVSTLTIQRTQQEDSAVYLCASSLASGVGHYNSPLHFGNGTRLTVT.